Below, one TCR beta chain is given with its context. What it recognizes is unknown. According to the study, genomic DNA was the template for TCR beta VDJ and CDR3 profiling. TCRdb reanalysed the reads using MiXCR and keeps one entry per CDR3 protein. The data show about 190,000 distinct CDR3 sequences, roughly half seen once. The sample comes from a study of CD8+CD57+ T cells in acquired aplastic anemia. Study-wide background: Isolated CD4+ and CD8+ cells, once sorted, yielded DNA averaging around 3 ug.

Findings and limits, study-wide: Between the patient and control groups, CD8+ Simpson's diversity did not differ significantly. Sharing between patients and controls was observed for roughly 29 CD8+ CDR3 sequences.

The V and J ends lost 0 bases and 8 bases respectively, with 5 bases between them. From germline, CDR1 is LNHNV and CDR2 YYDKDF (reference sequence). There are 13 residues in the CDR3. Input material: sorted CD4+, CD8+, or CD8+CD57+ T cells (not recorded which) from PBMCs. This TCR was recovered from a human donor in good health, serving as a control. The rearrangement joins TRBV15 to TRBJ1-6; D remains ambiguous. CDR3 sequence (DNA): TGTGCCACCAGCAGAGAATGGGATTCACCCCTCCACTTT. Protein sequence: CATSREWDSPLHF. Full variable domain (outside the CDR3, taken from reference TRBV15 and TRBJ1-6): DAMVIQNPRYQVTQFGKPVTLSCSQTLNHNVMYWYQQKSSQAPKLLFHYYDKDFNNEADTPDNFQSRRPNTSFCFLDIRSPGLGDTAMYLCATSREWDSPLHFGNGTRLTVT.